This T cell receptor beta chain was retrieved from a study of T cells in Graves' hyperthyroidism and ophthalmopathy. Study outcomes and limitations: Most thyroid clonotypes expanded above 0.001 appeared in blood too.

Regions amplified from RNA transcripts were the TCR beta CDR3 regions. The TCR CDR3 was amplified in a first-round RT-PCR using the HTBI primer set. TCRdb fed the multiplex PCR reads into MiXCR, producing one record per CDR3 protein. The data hold about 720,000 distinct CDR3 sequences, with around a sixth observed a single time. V lost 7 bases and J lost 6, with 10 bases in between. This CDR3 spans 13 amino acids. Germline assignment: CDR1 MNHEY and CDR2 SMNVEV (reference sequence). This clonotype turned up a few times. The antigen remains unidentified. The source is a woman in her fifties or sixties with Graves' hyperthyroidism that later progressed to Graves' ophthalmopathy. The sample taken for sequencing was blood. The V gene is TRBV27, the J gene TRBJ1-6; possible D gene TRBD1, 5 bases. CDR3: CASTRDPNSPLHF. The DNA for the CDR3 is TGTGCCAGCACGAGGGACCCTAATTCACCCCTCCACTTT.